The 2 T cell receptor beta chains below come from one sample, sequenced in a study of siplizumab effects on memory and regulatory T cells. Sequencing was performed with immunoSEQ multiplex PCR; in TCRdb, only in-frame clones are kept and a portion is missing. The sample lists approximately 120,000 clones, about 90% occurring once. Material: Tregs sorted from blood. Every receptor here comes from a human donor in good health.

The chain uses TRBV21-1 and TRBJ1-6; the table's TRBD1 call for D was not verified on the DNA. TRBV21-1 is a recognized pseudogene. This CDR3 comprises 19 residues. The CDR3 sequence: CASSTKRSNRGPYNSPLHF. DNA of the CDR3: TGTGCCAGCAGCACCAAAAGGTCAAACAGGGGGCCCTATAATTCACCCCTCCACTTT.

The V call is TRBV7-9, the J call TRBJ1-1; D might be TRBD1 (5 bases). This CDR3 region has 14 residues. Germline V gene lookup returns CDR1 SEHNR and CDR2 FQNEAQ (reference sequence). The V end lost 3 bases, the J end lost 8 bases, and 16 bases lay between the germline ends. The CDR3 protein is CASSFVPGGREAFF. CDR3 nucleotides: TGTGCCAGCAGCTTCGTTCCGGGGGGGAGGGAAGCTTTCTTT.